This T cell receptor (beta chain) was recorded in a study of blood T cells in healthy people across ages. The ends were cut back, 7 bases at V and 3 bases at J, with 16 bases in the middle. Germline V gene data show CDR1 as MNHEY and CDR2 as SVGEGT. CDR3 length: 14 amino acids. Together with a sample-barcoded 5' primer, a J-beta primer mix was included in a second PCR lasting about 7 to 11 cycles. Each CDR3 protein gets one entry after TCRdb re-called the 5' RACE reads with MiXCR. This sample carries approximately 1,700,000 distinct CDR3 sequences, roughly two fifths of them seen once, and the ten largest clones take more than 20%.

The specimen sequenced was blood. The rearrangement links TRBV6-2 or TRBV6-3 to TRBJ2-7, with unresolved D. The TCR comes from a human donor in good health. CDR3 sequence: CASTSGELVYEQYF. CDR3 nucleotides: TGTGCCAGCACCTCCGGAGAGTTGGTCTACGAGCAGTACTTC.